The 28 T cell receptor beta chains below come from one sample, sequenced in a study of cytotoxic CD8 clonotypes in ibrutinib-treated CLL (dated by TCRdb to about 2021). Library method: the immunoSEQ multiplex PCR assay. TCRdb took over this immuneACCESS table, retaining in-frame rearrangements with V and J assigned. Such tables are incomplete; in checked studies, under half of the missing clones stem from an unresolved V gene, and the remainder is unexplained. A total of 150,000 to 200,000 clones appear in this sample, over 75% of them only once. Over 2.5% of the sample is held by the ten biggest clonotypes. The time point label corresponds to: progressive disease on ibrutinib. The sample was PBMCs, taken at disease progression, from a patient treated with ibrutinib. These receptors came from a human donor with chronic lymphocytic leukemia.

This clone was seen a single time. The same CDR3 is also encoded by other DNA sequences in this sample. This chain uses TRBV6-5 with TRBJ1-1, with 7 bases matching TRBD1. J was trimmed by 7 bases and V by 0 bases; bases with no gene match: 2. Germline CDR1 is MNHEY and CDR2 is SVGAGI. CDR3 length: 13 amino acids. For the CDR3, the DNA is TGTGCCAGCAGTTACTCGAGGACAGGTGAAGCTTTCTTT. It is translated as CASSYSRTGEAFF.

The J gene is TRBJ2-1, the V gene TRBV4-2; 8 bases are a match to TRBD2. CDR3 length equals 17 residues. Germline values: CDR1 LGHNA, CDR2 YNFKEQ. V shed 5 bases and J 1 base; nucleotides not matched to a gene: 10. CDR3 bases: TGTGCCAGCAGCTTCATCTTGACTAGCGAGTCCTACAATGAGCAGTTCTTC. Its translation is CASSFILTSESYNEQFF.

The chain combines TRBV9 with TRBJ2-2; 9 nucleotides align to TRBD1. The CDR3 runs 16 residues. Germline V CDR1 and CDR2: SGDLS, YYNGEE. With V trimmed by 5 bases and J by 3 bases, 8 bases remained unmatched. The CDR3 nucleotides are TGTGCCAGCAGTACAGGGGGCGGAAGGTACACCGGGGAGCTGTTTTTT. Encoded protein: CASSTGGGRYTGELFF.

The chain has TRBV7-2 and TRBJ2-7, with D uncertain. The V gene's germline CDR1 is SGHTA and CDR2 FQGNSA. The CDR3 contains 11 residues. V was cut by 2 bases and J by 1 base, with 0 bases left in between. The chain's CDR3 is CASSLSYEQYF. The CDR3 DNA follows: TGTGCCAGCAGCTTATCCTACGAGCAGTACTTC.

The chain couples TRBV29-1 to TRBJ1-4, with D possibly TRBD1 on 5 matching bases. V lost 7 bases and J 0 bases, leaving 9 bases between the germline ends. The CDR3 length is 13 residues. Germline V lookup: CDR1 SQVTM, CDR2 ANQGSEA. This CDR3 is CSGTTATNEKLFF. CDR3 coding DNA: TGCAGCGGTACGACAGCAACTAATGAAAAACTGTTTTTT.

The genes are TRBV7-2 and TRBJ1-5; D is possibly TRBD1 (5 bases). CDR1 SGHTA and CDR2 FQGNSA come from the germline V gene. V was pared by 3 bases and J by 10 bases, with 22 bases between. CDR3 length equals 16 residues. CDR3 amino acids: CASSFVARGQGSPQHF. CDR3 sequence (DNA): TGTGCCAGCAGCTTCGTAGCTAGGGGTCAGGGCAGCCCCCAGCATTTT.

The J gene is TRBJ1-1, the V gene TRBV6-5, with a tentative D call TRBD1 (5 bases). Germline CDR1 is MNHEY and CDR2 is SVGAGI. This CDR3 has 14 amino acids. Trimming cost V 1 base and J 0 bases, with 6 bases left between them. In DNA form, the CDR3 reads TGTGCCAGCAGTTACTTGGGGGTGAACACTGAAGCTTTCTTT. This gives the protein CASSYLGVNTEAFF.

The J gene is TRBJ2-1, the V gene TRBV5-1; TRBD2 aligns across 8 bases. The CDR3 has 15 amino acids. Trimming at V came to 4 bases and at J to 7 bases, leaving 10 bases not matched to a gene. Germline V gives CDR1 SGHRS, CDR2 YFSETQ. CDR3 DNA sequence: TGCGCCAGCAGCACCTGGAGCGGGAGTGTAAATGAGCAGTTCTTC. This codes for CASSTWSGSVNEQFF.

The chain recombines TRBV5-1 with TRBJ2-3; tentatively, D is TRBD1 (6 bases). Trimming stripped 3 bases from V and 0 bases from J, with 11 bases between. The germline CDR1 and CDR2 sequences are SGHRS and YFSETQ. This CDR3 is 15 amino acids long. CDR3 DNA: TGCGCCAGCAGCTACTCGACAGGTAGCACAGATACGCAGTATTTT. Its protein product is CASSYSTGSTDTQYF.

The chain employs TRBV9 and TRBJ2-1, with 10 bases aligning to TRBD2. The CDR3 has 18 amino acids. V shed 0 bases and J 0 bases; nucleotides not matched to a gene: 6. Germline V gene sequence: CDR1 SGDLS, CDR2 YYNGEE. The CDR3 is CASSVAGSGRSSYNEQFF. The CDR3 DNA reads TGTGCCAGCAGCGTAGCTGGTAGCGGGAGGAGCTCCTACAATGAGCAGTTCTTC.

The chain links TRBV28 to TRBJ1-1; D perhaps matches TRBD1 (5 bases). Germline CDR1 and CDR2: MDHEN and SYDVKM. V shed 8 bases and J shed 1 base, with 11 bases lying between them. The CDR3 extends over 13 amino acids. Written as DNA, the CDR3 is TGTGCCAGCGAGGGGACGGGGAACACTGAAGCTTTCTTT. This codes for CASEGTGNTEAFF. Based on the CDR3 plus reference TRBV28 and TRBJ1-1, the full variable domain is DVKVTQSSRYLVKRTGEKVFLECVQDMDHENMFWYRQDPGLGLRLIYFSYDVKMKEKGDIPEGYSVSREKKERFSLILESASTNQTSMYLCASEGTGNTEAFFGQGTRLTVV.

The J gene is TRBJ2-7, the V gene TRBV18; TRBD2 agrees at 9 bases. J gave up 7 bases and V 3 bases, and 4 bases lay outside the gene matches. Germline CDR1 and CDR2: KGHSH and LQKENI. This CDR3 contains 13 residues. CDR3 amino acids: CASSPPAGGEQYF. CDR3 DNA sequence: TGTGCCAGCTCACCGCCGGCGGGGGGGGAGCAGTACTTC. Full variable domain (remainder filled in from reference TRBV18 and TRBJ2-7): NAGVMQNPRHLVRRRGQEARLRCSPMKGHSHVYWYRQLPEEGLKFMVYLQKENIIDESGMPKERFSAEFPKEGPSILRIQQVVRGDSAAYFCASSPPAGGEQYFGPGTRLTVT.

The chain recombines TRBV5-4 with TRBJ2-7; D unresolved. Trimming stripped 3 bases from V and 0 bases from J, with 16 bases between. Per the germline V gene, CDR1 is SGHNT and CDR2 is YYREEE (reference sequence). There are 16 residues in the CDR3. The CDR3 reads CASSSSDTTSSYEQYF. In nucleotides, the CDR3 is TGTGCCAGCAGCTCTTCTGACACAACGAGCTCCTACGAGCAGTACTTC.

A single count supports this clone. The chain has TRBV4-1 and TRBJ2-7; 9 bases agree with TRBD1. In germline, CDR1 is MGHRA, CDR2 YSYEKL. CDR3 length: 15 amino acids. The J segment lost 4 bases and the V segment lost 1 base, leaving 5 bases of the junction unmatched. The CDR3 here is CASSQGGTGRYEQYF. The CDR3 DNA is TGCGCCAGCAGCCAAGGAGGGACAGGGAGATACGAGCAGTACTTC.

A few counts support this clone. This chain links TRBV11-3 with TRBJ2-7, with a weak D call TRBD1 (6 bases). This CDR3 has 14 amino acids. The germline gives CDR1 SGHNT, CDR2 YENEEA. With 2 bases removed from V and 5 bases from J, the gap between germline ends came to 13 bases. The CDR3 DNA follows: TGTGCCAGCAGCTTAAACGGACAGTCGAACGAGCAGTACTTC. It translates to CASSLNGQSNEQYF.

This chain uses TRBV9 with TRBJ1-1, with 7 positions matching TRBD1. CDR3 size: 14 residues. CDR1 is SGDLS and CDR2 is YYNGEE in the germline V gene. V lost 0 bases and J lost 1; bases outside the gene matches: 0. The CDR3 coding sequence is TGTGCCAGCAGCGTAGAGGGGGCGAACACTGAAGCTTTCTTT. Translating it yields CASSVEGANTEAFF.

V is TRBV11-2 and J is TRBJ2-1; unclear D gene. There are 11 residues in the CDR3. The V end lost 2 bases, the J end lost 8 bases, and 4 bases lay between the germline ends. The germline gives CDR1 SGHAT, CDR2 FQNNGV. The CDR3 here is CASSLLDEQFF. In DNA, the CDR3 is TGTGCCAGCAGCTTACTAGATGAGCAGTTCTTC. The entire variable domain, with the rest obtained from reference TRBV11-2 and TRBJ2-1, is as follows: EAGVAQSPRYKIIEKRQSVAFWCNPISGHATLYWYQQILGQGPKLLIQFQNNGVVDDSQLPKDRFSAERLKGVDSTLKIQPAKLEDSAVYLCASSLLDEQFFGPGTRLTVL.

The rearrangement uses TRBV5-1 and TRBJ2-3, with 9 bases fitting TRBD2. The CDR3 runs 16 residues. From germline, CDR1 is SGHRS and CDR2 YFSETQ. V dropped 0 bases and J dropped 2; count of bases not matched to a gene: 4. In nucleotides, the CDR3 is TGCGCCAGCAGCTTGGATCTAGCGGGATACACAGATACGCAGTATTTT. It yields the protein CASSLDLAGYTDTQYF.

This chain joins TRBV7-2 and TRBJ2-7; 8 nucleotides align to TRBD2. The V segment lost 6 bases and the J segment 6 bases; nucleotides outside the gene matches: 10. Germline CDR1 and CDR2: SGHTA and FQGNSA. The CDR3 runs to 14 residues. CDR3 residues: CASRYSGSPLEQYF. CDR3 DNA: TGTGCCAGCAGGTACAGCGGGAGCCCCCTCGAGCAGTACTTC.

In this sample, this clone turned up once. V usage is TRBV7-3 and J usage is TRBJ2-3; D may correspond to TRBD1 or TRBD2 (6 bases each). Germline V CDR1 and CDR2: SGHTA, FQGTGA. The CDR3 has 16 residues. The ends were cut back, 5 bases at V and 1 base at J, with 16 bases in the middle. In DNA form, the CDR3 reads TGTGCCAGCAGCAAAGATTACGGGGGCGGCACAGATACGCAGTATTTT. This gives the protein CASSKDYGGGTDTQYF. Drawing the rest from reference TRBV7-3 and TRBJ2-3, the complete variable domain is GAGVSQTPSNKVTEKGKYVELRCDPISGHTALYWYRQSLGQGPEFLIYFQGTGAADDSGLPNDRFFAVRPEGSVSTLKIQRTERGDSAVYLCASSKDYGGGTDTQYFGPGTRLTVL.

The V and J genes are TRBV4-1 and TRBJ2-7; perhaps TRBD2 as D (5 bases). Between the trimmed V and J ends, which lost 3 bases and 2 bases, there was a span of 8 bases. The CDR3 has 13 amino acids. CDR1 is MGHRA, CDR2 YSYEKL, per germline. CDR3 residues: CASSHGLTYEQYF. The CDR3 DNA reads as TGCGCCAGCAGCCACGGACTGACCTACGAGCAGTACTTC.

This chain links TRBV5-6 with TRBJ1-2; the match to TRBD1 covers 9 bases. Trimming cost V 0 bases and J 8 bases; bases outside gene matches: 8. Germline V gene sequence: CDR1 SGHDT, CDR2 YYEEEE. The CDR3 length is 15 residues. The CDR3 loop is CASSLAGTGRSGYTF. As DNA, the CDR3 is TGTGCCAGCAGCTTGGCGGGGACAGGGAGGTCGGGCTACACCTTC.

The genes are TRBV18 and TRBJ2-7, with 7 bases that match TRBD1. The germline CDR1 and CDR2 sequences are KGHSH and LQKENI. With 6 bases clipped from V and 0 bases from J, the junction kept 11 bases outside the gene matches. The CDR3 loop spans 16 amino acids. CDR3 nucleotide sequence: TGTGCCAGCTCCCGGGACAGACTAACGGACTCCTACGAGCAGTACTTC. Its protein product is CASSRDRLTDSYEQYF.

The chain combines TRBV6-4 with TRBJ1-2; D unresolved. The germline gives CDR1 MRHNA, CDR2 SNTAGT. CDR3 length: 14 amino acids. V was trimmed by 0 bases and J by 6 bases, leaving 11 bases between them. In DNA form, the CDR3 reads TGTGCCAGCAGTGACTCGGTCCGAGGGAATGGCTACACCTTC. Translation: CASSDSVRGNGYTF.

This clone was seen once. The genes are TRBV6-5 and TRBJ1-2; D is perhaps TRBD1 (6 bases). CDR1 MNHEY and CDR2 SVGAGI come from the germline V gene. V lost 5 bases and J 4 bases, leaving 14 bases between the germline ends. The CDR3 contains 14 residues. The DNA of the CDR3 is TGTGCCAGCAGTACAGGGTCCGTTGGCTATGGCTACACCTTC. It codes for CASSTGSVGYGYTF.

The chain recombines TRBV6-5 with TRBJ2-1; 10 bases align to TRBD2. J gave up 4 bases and V 8 bases, and 5 bases lay outside the gene matches. Germline values: CDR1 MNHEY, CDR2 SVGAGI. The CDR3 is 14 residues long. In nucleotides, the CDR3 is TGTGCCAGCCGGGGGACTAGCGCATACAATGAGCAGTTCTTC. This gives the protein CASRGTSAYNEQFF.

This chain uses TRBV5-5 with TRBJ2-2; the match to TRBD1 covers 9 bases. Germline lookup yields CDR1 SGHKS and CDR2 YYEKEE (reference sequence). V trimming: 4 bases; J trimming: 7 bases; junction bases outside the gene matches: 8. The CDR3 has 15 residues. The CDR3 protein is CASSLTGGMYGELFF. The CDR3 DNA follows: TGTGCCAGCAGCCTCACAGGGGGCATGTACGGGGAGCTGTTTTTT.

The chain carries TRBV10-1 and TRBJ1-2, with D tentatively TRBD1 (5 bases). CDR3 length: 16 residues. CDR1 and CDR2 from the germline V gene are WNHNN and SYGVQD (reference sequence). Trimming took 2 bases from V and 4 from J, leaving 17 bases between them. The CDR3 reads CASSETGSGWSYGYTF. The CDR3 nucleotides are TGCGCCAGCAGTGAGACAGGTTCTGGTTGGAGCTATGGCTACACCTTC.